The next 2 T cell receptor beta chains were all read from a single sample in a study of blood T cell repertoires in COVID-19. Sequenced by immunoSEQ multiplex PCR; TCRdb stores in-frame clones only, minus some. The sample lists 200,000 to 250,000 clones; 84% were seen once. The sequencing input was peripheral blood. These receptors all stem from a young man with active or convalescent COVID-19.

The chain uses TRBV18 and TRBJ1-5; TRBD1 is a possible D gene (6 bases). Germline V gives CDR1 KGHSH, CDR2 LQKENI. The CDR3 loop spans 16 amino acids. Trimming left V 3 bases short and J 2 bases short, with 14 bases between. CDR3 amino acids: CASSPSSAGGNQPQHF. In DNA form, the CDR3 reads TGTGCCAGCTCACCCAGTTCTGCAGGGGGCAATCAGCCCCAGCATTTT.

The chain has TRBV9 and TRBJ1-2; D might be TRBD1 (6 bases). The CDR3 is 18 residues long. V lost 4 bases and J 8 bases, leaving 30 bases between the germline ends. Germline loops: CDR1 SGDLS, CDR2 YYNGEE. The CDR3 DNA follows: TGTGCCAGCAGCCCCTCCCTGGGGGCCCTAGGACGGAGCCAGGGCTACACCTTC. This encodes CASSPSLGALGRSQGYTF.